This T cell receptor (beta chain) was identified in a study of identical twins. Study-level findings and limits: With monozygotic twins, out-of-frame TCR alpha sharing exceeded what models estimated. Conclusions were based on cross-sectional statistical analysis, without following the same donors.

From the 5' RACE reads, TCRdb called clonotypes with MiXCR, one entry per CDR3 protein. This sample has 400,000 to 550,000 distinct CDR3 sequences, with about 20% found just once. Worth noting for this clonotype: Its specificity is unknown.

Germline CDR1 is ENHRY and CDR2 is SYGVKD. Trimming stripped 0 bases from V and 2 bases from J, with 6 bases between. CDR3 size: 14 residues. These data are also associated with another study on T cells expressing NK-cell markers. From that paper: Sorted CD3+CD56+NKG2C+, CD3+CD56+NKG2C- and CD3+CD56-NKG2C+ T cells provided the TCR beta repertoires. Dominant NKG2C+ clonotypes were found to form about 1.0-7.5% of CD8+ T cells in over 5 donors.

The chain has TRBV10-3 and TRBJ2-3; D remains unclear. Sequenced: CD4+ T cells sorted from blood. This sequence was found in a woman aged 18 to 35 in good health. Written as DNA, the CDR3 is TGTGCCATCAGTGAGTCCCAGTTCACAGATACGCAGTATTTT. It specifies CAISESQFTDTQYF.